This T cell receptor beta chain was identified in a study of cytomegalovirus exposure and HLA in healthy donors (dated by TCRdb to 2015 to 2018). Study-wide context: According to a later analysis, one platform produced both the roughly 110 validation repertoires and the 700 or so repertoires of the first cohort. To predict cytomegalovirus infection status, the study brought together high-throughput TCR immunosequencing, statistical association of individual TCRs with disease status, and machine learning. The study aimed to test whether cataloging public T cell receptors could reveal signatures of past pathogen exposure. Along with the approximately 670-subject first cohort, a separate validation cohort of roughly 110 different subjects was used.

At the junction V is shortened by 0 bases and J by 5 bases, with 16 bases in between. CDR1 LGHNA and CDR2 YNFKEQ are derived from the germline V gene. The cysteine opens and the phenylalanine closes a CDR3 of 16 amino acids. The read is trimmed to its CDR3 DNA, 48 bases read in frame from base 1. Here is what the overall study found, with its caveats: Subsequent analysis determined that TCRs grouped into clusters in the first cohort also showed a tendency toward co-occurrence across the 120 or so validation repertoires, and roughly 94% of cluster scores exceeded 0. The study gave a list of 150 to 200 TCR beta chains associated with cytomegalovirus. According to the authors, the approach could potentially be generalized to other disease states and immunological phenotypes. Cytomegalovirus status was reported to be diagnosed by the classifier with high specificity and sensitivity in both the original and validation cohorts. Most TCR sequences were seen in very few donors, while some public TCRs were found in many individuals. Three of the identified cytomegalovirus-associated TCR beta chains were confirmed in vitro to be specific for cytomegalovirus antigens. A later analysis lacked HLA typing for the validation cohort, so it scored co-occurrence in that cohort across all 110 or so repertoires.

As concerns this clone: Its binding antigen is unknown. No base-level quality is on record; no much larger clone is a single base apart.

The library was made by the immunoSEQ multiplex PCR assay. Turning to the authors' computational methods: A statistical classification framework was developed to diagnose cytomegalovirus status using the catalog of TCR beta chain sequences. TCRdb's version of the immuneACCESS table is confined to in-frame rearrangements and falls short of the full clone set. An unresolved V gene accounts for under half of the shortfall where checked; the remainder is of unknown origin. Clone size and V and J calls were adopted from that table, with D and trimming inferred from the DNA. This sample gives about 88,000 clones in total; roughly 83% of them show up just once. Clones ranked in the top ten supply 9% to 14% of the sample. Separate from the approximately 670-subject first cohort, the validation cohort of roughly 120 subjects was the group to which the donors belonged.

The clonotype comes from a woman in her late teens or twenties in good health and CMV-seropositive. What was sequenced was PBMCs. The V and J segments used are TRBV4-2 and TRBJ2-5; the D gene is perhaps TRBD2, from 7 matching bases. In nucleotides, the sequence is TGTGCCAGCAGCCAAGATGTTCGGGGGGCCGGGGAGACCCAGTACTTC. Its amino acids are CASSQDVRGAGETQYF.